This T cell receptor (beta chain) was found in a study of T cell repertoires in aging, cancer and after chemotherapy. Rearranged V-D-J TRB sequences were amplified with a mixed TRB-A/B primer pool. MiXCR, run by TCRdb on the multiplex PCR reads, gives a single entry per CDR3 protein. This repertoire shows 10,000 to 15,000 distinct CDR3 sequences, around 20% found once; its top ten account for 5.7%. Amplification of TCR beta used genomic DNA extracted from peripheral blood. Broader study findings: Across the chemotherapy interval, each cancer cohort showed higher median generation probability, suggesting thymic rebound.

This clonotype was observed once. The antigen is not known. This TCR was recovered from a human donor in good health. Input material: blood.

The chain's CDR3 is CASSPRGVYNSPLHF. DNA for the CDR3: TGTGCCAGCAGCCCCCGAGGAGTTTATAATTCACCCCTCCACTTT. The gene calls are TRBV7-2 and TRBJ1-6; D unresolved. Germline V lookup: CDR1 SGHTA, CDR2 FQGNSA. The V and J ends lost 5 bases and 4 bases respectively, with 12 bases between them. The CDR3 length is 15 residues.